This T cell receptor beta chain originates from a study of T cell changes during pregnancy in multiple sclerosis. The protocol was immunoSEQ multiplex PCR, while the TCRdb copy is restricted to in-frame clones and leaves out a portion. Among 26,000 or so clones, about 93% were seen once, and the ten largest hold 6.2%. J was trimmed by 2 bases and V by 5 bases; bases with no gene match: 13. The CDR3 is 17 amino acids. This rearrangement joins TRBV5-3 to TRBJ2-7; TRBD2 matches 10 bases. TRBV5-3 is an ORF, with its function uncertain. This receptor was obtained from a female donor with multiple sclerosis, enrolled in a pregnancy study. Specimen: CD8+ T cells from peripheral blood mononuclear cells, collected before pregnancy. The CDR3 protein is CARRQREGSFTTYEQYF. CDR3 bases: TGTGCCAGAAGACAGCGGGAGGGCTCCTTCACCACCTACGAGCAGTACTTC.